This passage covers 24 T cell receptor beta chains from one sample sequenced in a study of neurological immune-mediated disorders. Regarding time point: technical triplicate 3. TCRdb recomputed calls from the 5' RACE reads with MiXCR, one row per CDR3 protein. Here the sample spans 25,000 to 35,000 distinct CDR3 sequences, around 17% being singletons. Sequenced sample: CD4+ T cells from blood. The receptors stem from a female donor with HTLV-1-associated myelopathy (HAM/TSP).

This clonotype was observed many times. This CDR3 reads CSASSTVNEKLFF. The CDR3 region has the DNA TGCAGTGCTAGTTCGACAGTTAATGAAAAACTGTTTTTT. The rearrangement links TRBV20-1 to TRBJ1-4; D is possibly TRBD1 (5 bases). This CDR3 contains 13 residues. The germline V gene has CDR1 DFQATT and CDR2 SNEGSKA (reference sequence). Trimming took off 3 bases at V and 4 bases at J, with 9 bases between the two ends.

On this clonotype itself: A read error may explain this, as a much larger clone is one base away. CDR3 region: CASSQRLVKDTQYF. CDR3 nucleotide sequence: TGCGCCAGCAGCCAAAGACTAGTAAAAGATACGCAGTATTTT. V gene TRBV4-3 combines with J gene TRBJ2-3; maybe TRBD2 (6 bases). V was pared by 2 bases and J by 5 bases, with 11 bases between. Germline V gene sequence: CDR1 LGHNA, CDR2 YSLEER. This CDR3 comprises 14 residues.

This clonotype was seen many times. The chain employs TRBV12-3 or TRBV12-4 and TRBJ2-3; D gene ambiguous. The CDR3 loop spans 12 amino acids. V was shortened by 4 bases and J by 6 bases, with 8 bases between the two germline ends. The CDR3 nucleotides read TGTGCCAGCAGTTCCTCGGAGGATACGCAGTATTTT. It specifies CASSSSEDTQYF.

This clonotype was seen many times. V and J are TRBV20-1 and TRBJ2-7; perhaps D is TRBD1 or TRBD2 (5 bases each). V was cut by 0 bases and J by 0 bases, with 9 bases left in between. The CDR3 consists of 14 residues. The germline V gene encodes CDR1 DFQATT and CDR2 SNEGSKA (reference sequence). CDR3 coding DNA: TGCAGTGCTAGAGAAACCGGGACCTCCTACGAGCAGTACTTC. It specifies CSARETGTSYEQYF.

This clonotype was detected ten times or more. This sequence joins TRBV5-1 and TRBJ2-1; D gene unclear. V was cut by 0 bases and J by 0 bases, with 4 bases left in between. The germline gives CDR1 SGHRS, CDR2 YFSETQ. This CDR3 spans 14 amino acids. CDR3 sequence: CASSLDNSYNEQFF. CDR3 DNA sequence: TGCGCCAGCAGCTTGGACAACTCCTACAATGAGCAGTTCTTC.

This clonotype appeared a few times. At one end, the junction sequence differs from germline, possibly due to a read error. The chain joins TRBV6-2 or TRBV6-3 to TRBJ1-2; possible D gene TRBD1, 6 bases. CDR1 and CDR2 (germline): MNHEY, SVGEGT. This CDR3 has 17 residues. The CDR3, as DNA: TGTGTCAGCAGATCCAGGACAGCTGGGGGAATGAACTATGGCTACACCTTC. It codes for CVSRSRTAGGMNYGYTF.

The sample holds many counts of this clonotype. The chain couples TRBV5-6 to TRBJ2-1; D is tentatively TRBD1 or TRBD2 (6 bases each). This CDR3 has 15 amino acids. The V gene's germline CDR1 is SGHDT and CDR2 YYEEEE. The V gene lost 2 bases and the J gene lost 4 bases, with 13 bases spanning the gap. The CDR3 coding sequence is TGTGCCAGCAGCTTTTCGGGGGCCGCGTACAATGAGCAGTTCTTC. Its translation: CASSFSGAAYNEQFF.

This clonotype was recorded at least ten times. The chain recombines TRBV5-6 with TRBJ1-5; D is possibly TRBD1 (5 bases). Germline CDR1 is SGHDT and CDR2 is YYEEEE. Trimming cost V 0 bases and J 1 base, with 5 bases left between them. This CDR3 comprises 14 residues. The CDR3 DNA sequence: TGTGCCAGCAGCTTGGCAGGGAGCAATCAGCCCCAGCATTTT. This codes for CASSLAGSNQPQHF.

This clonotype was observed at least ten times. The rearrangement joins TRBV5-1 to TRBJ2-5; D gene unclear. Trimming removed 2 bases at V and 1 base at J, with 3 bases between. The CDR3 contains 12 residues. Germline V lookup: CDR1 SGHRS, CDR2 YFSETQ. The CDR3 DNA is TGCGCCAGCAGCTTACCCCAAGAGACCCAGTACTTC. Translation: CASSLPQETQYF.

This clonotype has a count of ten or more. The chain is built from TRBV5-1 and TRBJ2-7, with D perhaps TRBD1 or TRBD2 (5 bases each). V lost 4 bases and J 2 bases, leaving 16 bases between the germline ends. This CDR3 spans 15 amino acids. Germline-derived CDR1 and CDR2 are SGHRS and YFSETQ. The CDR3 loop is CASSLGASETYEQYF. As DNA, the CDR3 is TGCGCCAGCAGCCTCGGGGCCAGCGAAACCTACGAGCAGTACTTC.

This clonotype was recorded many times. V is TRBV6-5 and J is TRBJ1-1, with TRBD1 matching over 8 bases. This CDR3 spans 17 amino acids. The junction had 17 bases not matched to a gene; V was cut back by 8 bases and J by 3 bases. The germline gives CDR1 MNHEY, CDR2 SVGAGI. CDR3 sequence: CASLKGRQVRGHTEAFF. CDR3 nucleotides: TGTGCCAGCCTAAAAGGGAGACAGGTCAGGGGGCACACTGAAGCTTTCTTT.

This clonotype was seen at least ten times. The chain couples TRBV5-1 to TRBJ1-1; TRBD1 aligns across 8 bases. Unmatched junction bases numbered 10, after V lost 5 bases and J lost 1 base. CDR1 is SGHRS and CDR2 is YFSETQ in the germline V gene. This CDR3 has 16 amino acids. The CDR3 is CASRGGDRGWNTEAFF. CDR3 DNA: TGCGCCAGCAGGGGAGGAGACAGGGGATGGAACACTGAAGCTTTCTTT.

This clonotype was recorded many times. This sequence joins TRBV5-1 and TRBJ1-1; D may be TRBD1 (5 bases). The CDR3 runs 17 residues. In germline, CDR1 is SGHRS, CDR2 YFSETQ. V gave up 1 base and J gave up 0 bases, with 16 bases separating them. In nucleotides, the CDR3 is TGCGCCAGCAGCTTGCGCGGGGCAATTGGAGTGAACACTGAAGCTTTCTTT. This translates into CASSLRGAIGVNTEAFF.

This clonotype was seen many times. This rearrangement joins TRBV6-1 to TRBJ1-2; no clear D. The CDR3 spans 11 residues. The V gene lost 3 bases and the J gene lost 2 bases, with 1 base spanning the gap. CDR1 is MNHNS and CDR2 is SASEGT in the germline V gene. CDR3 loop: CASSDNYGYTF. The CDR3 DNA follows: TGTGCCAGCAGTGACAACTATGGCTACACCTTC.

This clonotype was seen repeatedly, ten times or more. The chain combines TRBV9 with TRBJ1-4, with 9 positions matching TRBD1. Looked up from germline, CDR1 is SGDLS and CDR2 is YYNGEE. V was pared by 5 bases and J by 8 bases, with 7 bases of the junction left unmatched. The CDR3 runs to 14 residues. CDR3 amino acids: CASSTPGQGEKLFF. In nucleotides, the CDR3 is TGTGCCAGCAGTACACCGGGACAGGGAGAAAAACTGTTTTTT.

This clonotype occurred many times. This chain uses TRBV24-1 with TRBJ2-1; tentatively, D is TRBD2 (5 bases). CDR3 length: 14 residues. CDR1 KGHDR and CDR2 SFDVKD come from the germline V gene. V was pared by 4 bases and J by 4 bases, with 10 bases between. The CDR3 region has the DNA TGTGCCACCAGTGACGTTACGGGGTACAATGAGCAGTTCTTC. It yields the protein CATSDVTGYNEQFF.

This clonotype came up many times. CDR3 amino acids: CSARWDSEKLFF. DNA of the CDR3: TGCAGTGCTAGATGGGACAGCGAAAAACTGTTTTTT. The chain uses TRBV20-1 and TRBJ1-4, with 7 positions matching TRBD1. The CDR3 extends over 12 amino acids. V trimming: 2 bases; J trimming: 8 bases; junction bases outside the gene matches: 2. CDR1 is DFQATT and CDR2 is SNEGSKA in the germline V gene (reference sequence).

This clonotype was detected ten times or more. The V and J genes are TRBV5-1 and TRBJ2-7; TRBD2 agrees at 9 bases. The CDR3 runs 15 residues. The germline gives CDR1 SGHRS, CDR2 YFSETQ. Germline trimming cut 3 bases from V and 4 bases from J; bases unmatched to any gene: 8. CDR3 coding DNA: TGCGCCAGCAGCTCCCGCGGGGGGGCGATTTACGAGCAGTACTTC. Its protein is CASSSRGGAIYEQYF.

To note about this clonotype: With a much larger clone just one base away, this may be a read error. V and J are TRBV25-1 and TRBJ2-1; D is ambiguous. The CDR3 contains 15 residues. V was pared by 2 bases and J by 10 bases, with 18 bases between. Germline V gene sequence: CDR1 MGHDK, CDR2 SYGVNS. The CDR3 bases are TGTGCCAGCAGTGAAGGTTCTGAGCTCCGAGGAGAGCAGTTCTTC. Amino acids: CASSEGSELRGEQFF.

This clonotype is labeled as medium-sized. V usage is TRBV5-6 and J usage is TRBJ1-5; 12 bases match TRBD1. V was clipped by 2 bases and J by 2 bases; unmatched bases: 8. The CDR3 runs 18 residues. Per the germline V gene, CDR1 is SGHDT and CDR2 is YYEEEE. CDR3 in DNA: TGTGCCAGCAGCTTAGCGGGACAGGGGGCGGTTGGCAATCAGCCCCAGCATTTT. Translated: CASSLAGQGAVGNQPQHF.

In this sample, this clonotype turned up many times. The chain couples TRBV7-2 to TRBJ1-1, with TRBD1 matching over 7 bases. Germline V CDR1 and CDR2: SGHTA, FQGNSA. The CDR3 has 15 residues. V gave up 7 bases and J gave up 3 bases; unmatched junction bases: 11. The CDR3 reads CASTRRGQGDTEAFF. CDR3 nucleotide sequence: TGTGCCAGCACCCGAAGAGGGCAGGGGGACACTGAAGCTTTCTTT.

This clonotype has a count of ten or more. This CDR3 reads CASSSTSASREQFF. The DNA for the CDR3 is TGCGCCAGCAGCTCAACCTCAGCTTCCCGTGAGCAGTTCTTC. The chain couples TRBV5-1 to TRBJ2-1; no firm D call. This CDR3 region has 14 residues. With 3 bases removed from V and 9 bases from J, the gap between germline ends came to 16 bases. Per germline, CDR1 SGHRS and CDR2 YFSETQ.

The table lists this clonotype with many counts. J is TRBJ1-1 and V is TRBV18; D not resolved. Per germline, CDR1 KGHSH and CDR2 LQKENI. CDR3 length: 12 residues. With 3 bases removed from V and 7 bases from J, the gap between germline ends came to 9 bases. The CDR3 nucleotides read TGTGCCAGCTCACCGGGCCGGGGTGAAGCTTTCTTT. It translates to CASSPGRGEAFF.

This clonotype was seen repeatedly, ten times or more. Its ends do not fully match the called genes, so a read error is possible. The chain employs TRBV29-1 and TRBJ1-1; possible D gene TRBD1, 6 bases. In germline, CDR1 is SQVTM, CDR2 ANQGSEA. There are 13 residues in the CDR3. CDR3 nucleotides: TGCAGCGTGGAAGTAGGGGGGAACACTGAAGCTTTCTTT. Translated: CSVEVGGNTEAFF.